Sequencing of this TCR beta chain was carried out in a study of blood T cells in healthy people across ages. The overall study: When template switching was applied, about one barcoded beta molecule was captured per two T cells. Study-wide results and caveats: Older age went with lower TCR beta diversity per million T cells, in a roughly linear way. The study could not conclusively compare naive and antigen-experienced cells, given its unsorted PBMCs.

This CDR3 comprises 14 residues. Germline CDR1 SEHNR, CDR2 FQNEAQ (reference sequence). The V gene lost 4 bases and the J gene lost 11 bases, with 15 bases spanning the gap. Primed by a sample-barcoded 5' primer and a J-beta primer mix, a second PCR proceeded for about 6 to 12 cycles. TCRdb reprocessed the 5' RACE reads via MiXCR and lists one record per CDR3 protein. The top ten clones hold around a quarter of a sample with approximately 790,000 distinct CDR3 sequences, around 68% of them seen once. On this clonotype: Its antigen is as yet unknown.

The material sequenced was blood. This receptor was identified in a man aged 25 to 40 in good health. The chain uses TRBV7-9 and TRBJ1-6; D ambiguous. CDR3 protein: CASSSREGWAPLHF. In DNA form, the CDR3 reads TGTGCCAGCAGCTCGCGGGAGGGCTGGGCACCCCTCCACTTT.